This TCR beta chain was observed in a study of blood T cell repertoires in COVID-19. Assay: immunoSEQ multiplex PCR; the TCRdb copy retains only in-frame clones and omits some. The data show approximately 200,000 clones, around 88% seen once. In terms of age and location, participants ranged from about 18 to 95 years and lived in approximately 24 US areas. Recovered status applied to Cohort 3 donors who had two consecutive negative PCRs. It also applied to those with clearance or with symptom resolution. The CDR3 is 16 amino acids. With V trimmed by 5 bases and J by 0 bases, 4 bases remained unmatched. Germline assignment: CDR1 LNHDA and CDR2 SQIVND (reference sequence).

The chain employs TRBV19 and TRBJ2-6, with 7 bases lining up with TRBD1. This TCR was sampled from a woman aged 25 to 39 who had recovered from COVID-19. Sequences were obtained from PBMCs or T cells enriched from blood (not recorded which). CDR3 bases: TGTGCCAGTAGTCCGGGACAGACCTCTGGGGCCAACGTCCTGACTTTC. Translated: CASSPGQTSGANVLTF.